A single sample is the source of the 14 T cell receptor beta chains below, sequenced in a study of blood T cell repertoires in COVID-19. Profiled with immunoSEQ multiplex PCR; TCRdb holds only in-frame clones, not every one. The data hold over 350,000 clones, with approximately 87% observed a single time. Sequenced sample: PBMCs or T cells enriched from blood (not recorded which). These receptors all stem from a woman in her 30s with acute COVID-19.

The rearrangement links TRBV9 to TRBJ2-2; 7 bases are a match to TRBD1. V gave up 4 bases and J gave up 5 bases; unmatched junction bases: 5. The CDR3 extends over 14 amino acids. Per the germline V gene, CDR1 is SGDLS and CDR2 is YYNGEE. The CDR3 sequence: CASSSHRGTGELFF. In DNA, the CDR3 is TGTGCCAGCAGCTCTCACAGGGGAACCGGGGAGCTGTTTTTT.

The chain links TRBV5-1 to TRBJ1-1; D unclear. Germline V CDR1 and CDR2: SGHRS, YFSETQ. This CDR3 spans 15 amino acids. V was clipped by 0 bases and J by 6 bases, with 15 bases between them. CDR3 sequence (DNA): TGCGCCAGCAGCTTGGATAGGGCGCACGGGGCTGAAGCTTTCTTT. This sequence encodes CASSLDRAHGAEAFF. Supplemented by reference TRBV5-1 and TRBJ1-1, the full variable domain reads KAGVTQTPRYLIKTRGQQVTLSCSPISGHRSVSWYQQTPGQGLQFLFEYFSETQRNKGNFPGRFSGRQFSNSRSEMNVSTLELGDSALYLCASSLDRAHGAEAFFGQGTRLTVV.

The chain employs TRBV10-1 and TRBJ1-2; TRBD1 might be the D (6 bases). This CDR3 has 14 amino acids. V dropped 6 bases and J dropped 0 bases, with 11 bases sitting between them. The germline gives CDR1 WNHNN, CDR2 SYGVQD (reference sequence). The CDR3 coding sequence is TGCGCCAGCAGCAAGGGGGACCCTAACTATGGCTACACCTTC. Protein: CASSKGDPNYGYTF.

The chain couples TRBV5-4 to TRBJ1-6; D possibly corresponds to TRBD1 (6 bases). This CDR3 has 13 residues. The germline CDR1 and CDR2 sequences are SGHNT and YYREEE (reference sequence). V lost 4 bases and J 7 bases, leaving 9 bases between the germline ends. In nucleotides, the CDR3 is TGTGCCAGCAGCCTGGACAGAAATTCACCCCTCCACTTT. Protein: CASSLDRNSPLHF. The complete variable domain, with remaining parts taken from reference TRBV5-4 and TRBJ1-6, reads ETGVTQSPTHLIKTRGQQVTLRCSSQSGHNTVSWYQQALGQGPQFIFQYYREEENGRGNFPPRFSGLQFPNYSSELNVNALELDDSALYLCASSLDRNSPLHFGNGTRLTVT.

The genes are TRBV23-1 and TRBJ1-1; maybe TRBD1 (6 bases). TRBV23-1 is filed as an ORF, its function uncertain. The CDR3 runs to 15 residues. Trimming left V 2 bases short and J 4 bases short, with 14 bases between. The CDR3 loop is CASSQRQEGSTEAFF. The CDR3 DNA is TGCGCCAGCAGTCAACGACAGGAAGGATCCACTGAAGCTTTCTTT.

The chain carries TRBV10-1 and TRBJ2-1, with 12 bases fitting TRBD2. CDR1 and CDR2 (germline): WNHNN, SYGVQD (reference sequence). This CDR3 contains 16 residues. V was clipped by 5 bases and J by 2 bases; unmatched bases: 4. The DNA for the CDR3 is TGCGCCAGCAGTCGACTAGCGGGGGATCCCTACAATGAGCAGTTCTTC. It yields the protein CASSRLAGDPYNEQFF.

This rearrangement joins TRBV3-1 (or the pseudogene TRBV3-2) to TRBJ1-1, with D tentatively TRBD1 (5 bases). The CDR3 contains 17 residues. Germline V gives CDR1 LGHDT, CDR2 YNNKEL (reference sequence). V was pared by 0 bases and J by 4 bases, with 18 bases between. The CDR3 DNA follows: TGTGCCAGCAGCCAAGAAGTGGGGGAGGGATTACCCACTGAAGCTTTCTTT. This encodes CASSQEVGEGLPTEAFF.

The rearrangement links TRBV29-1 to TRBJ1-1, with D tentatively TRBD1 (6 bases). CDR3 length: 13 amino acids. Germline assignment: CDR1 SQVTM and CDR2 ANQGSEA. V lost 1 base and J lost 11, with 17 bases in between. The CDR3 here is CSVEGDGGPGAFF. The CDR3 bases are TGCAGCGTTGAAGGGGACGGGGGGCCCGGGGCTTTCTTT. Full variable domain (outside the CDR3, taken from reference TRBV29-1 and TRBJ1-1): SAVISQKPSRDICQRGTSLTIQCQVDSQVTMMFWYRQQPGQSLTLIATANQGSEATYESGFVIDKFPISRPNLTFSTLTVSNMSPEDSSIYLCSVEGDGGPGAFFGQGTRLTVV.

V is TRBV11-2 and J is TRBJ1-3, with D perhaps TRBD1 (6 bases). This CDR3 is 16 amino acids long. Between the trimmed V and J ends, which lost 4 bases and 3 bases, there was a span of 16 bases. Germline CDR1 is SGHAT and CDR2 is FQNNGV. In DNA, the CDR3 is TGTGCCAGCAGCTACCCCGGGGGGCAGGGTGGAAACACCATATATTTT. This encodes CASSYPGGQGGNTIYF.

The chain uses TRBV9 and TRBJ2-5; 7 nucleotides line up with TRBD2. V lost 6 bases, J lost 5 bases, and 16 bases stayed unmatched. Germline CDR1 reads SGDLS; CDR2 reads YYNGEE. The CDR3 contains 16 residues. The CDR3, as DNA: TGTGCCAGCATTGAAAGCAAACAAGCGGGGAGGGAGACCCAGTACTTC. Translated, it gives CASIESKQAGRETQYF.

The chain employs TRBV5-6 and TRBJ1-4; TRBD1 matches 8 bases. This CDR3 contains 15 residues. Germline-derived CDR1 and CDR2 are SGHDT and YYEEEE. V lost 4 bases to trimming and J lost 7 bases; unmatched junction nucleotides: 9. DNA of the CDR3: TGTGCCAGCAGCCGAGGCAGGGGGCTAGGTGAAAAACTGTTTTTT. Translation gives CASSRGRGLGEKLFF.

The chain combines TRBV10-2 with TRBJ1-1, with TRBD1 as a possible D gene (5 bases). Germline V CDR1 and CDR2: WSHSY, SAAADI. V gave up 3 bases and J gave up 1 base, with 6 bases separating them. There are 13 residues in the CDR3. The CDR3 loop reads CASSEQENTEAFF. The CDR3 DNA sequence: TGCGCCAGCAGTGAACAGGAGAACACTGAAGCTTTCTTT.

This clone was seen once. V and J are TRBV6-5 and TRBJ2-7, with TRBD1 identical over 8 bases. The CDR3 has 14 residues. With V trimmed by 4 bases and J by 0 bases, 2 bases remained unmatched. CDR1 and CDR2 (germline): MNHEY, SVGAGI. CDR3 region: CASSWGQASYEQYF. DNA of the CDR3: TGTGCCAGCAGTTGGGGACAGGCCTCCTACGAGCAGTACTTC.

The rearrangement uses TRBV9 and TRBJ2-3; D gene unclear. Germline assignment: CDR1 SGDLS and CDR2 YYNGEE. The ends were cut back, 0 bases at V and 1 base at J, with 3 bases in the middle. The CDR3 runs 13 residues. CDR3 nucleotides: TGTGCCAGCAGCGTAGGCGGCACAGATACGCAGTATTTT. It encodes CASSVGGTDTQYF.